What follows describes a single TCR beta chain. Its antigen is not identified. Isolated RNA was reverse transcribed into cDNA used as the sequencing template. Sequenced by immunoSEQ multiplex PCR; TCRdb stores in-frame clones only, minus some. The table lists approximately 210,000 clones, approximately 72% of them singletons. Germline-derived CDR1 and CDR2 are SGHDN and FVKESK. V shed 0 bases and J 5 bases; nucleotides not matched to a gene: 9. This CDR3 region has 17 residues. Treatment denoted: oral pan-JAK inhibitor, 5-10 mg twice daily. Both peripheral blood and punch biopsies of lesional scalp skin were obtained from patients who had alopecia areata. The entry originates in a study of CD8+ T cells in alopecia areata. Study-wide results and limits: Lesional scalp exceeded normal scalp in clonality, especially in alopecia totalis/universalis.

This sequence joins TRBV14 and TRBJ2-1; TRBD2 agrees at 8 bases. Specimen: CD4+ T cells sorted from blood, collected between weeks 44 and 45, from a patient treated with tofacitinib. The sequence came from a human donor with alopecia areata. The chain's CDR3 is CASSQEGWRGANNEQFF. Here the CDR3 DNA reads TGTGCCAGCAGCCAAGAAGGCTGGCGGGGGGCCAACAATGAGCAGTTCTTC.